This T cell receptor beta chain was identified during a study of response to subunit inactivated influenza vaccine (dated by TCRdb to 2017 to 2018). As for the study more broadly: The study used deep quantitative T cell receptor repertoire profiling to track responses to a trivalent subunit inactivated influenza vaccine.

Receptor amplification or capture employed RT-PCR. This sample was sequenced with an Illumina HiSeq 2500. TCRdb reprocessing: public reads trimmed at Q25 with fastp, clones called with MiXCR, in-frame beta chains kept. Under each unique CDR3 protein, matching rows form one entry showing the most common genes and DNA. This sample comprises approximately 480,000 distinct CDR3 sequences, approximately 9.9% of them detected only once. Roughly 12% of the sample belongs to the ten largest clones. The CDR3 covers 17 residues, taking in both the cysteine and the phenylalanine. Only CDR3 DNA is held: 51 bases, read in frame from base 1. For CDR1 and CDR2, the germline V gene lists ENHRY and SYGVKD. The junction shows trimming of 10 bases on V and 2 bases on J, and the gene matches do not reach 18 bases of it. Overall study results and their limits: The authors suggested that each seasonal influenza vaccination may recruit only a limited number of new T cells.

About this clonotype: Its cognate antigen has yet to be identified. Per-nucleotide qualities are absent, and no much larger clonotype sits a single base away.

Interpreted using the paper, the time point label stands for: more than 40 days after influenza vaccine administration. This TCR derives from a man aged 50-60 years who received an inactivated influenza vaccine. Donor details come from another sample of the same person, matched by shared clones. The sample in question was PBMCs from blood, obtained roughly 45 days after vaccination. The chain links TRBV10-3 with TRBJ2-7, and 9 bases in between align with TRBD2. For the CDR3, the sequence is CATQVRLADTRPYEQYF. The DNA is TGTGCCACTCAGGTGCGACTAGCGGACACTCGCCCCTACGAGCAGTACTTC.